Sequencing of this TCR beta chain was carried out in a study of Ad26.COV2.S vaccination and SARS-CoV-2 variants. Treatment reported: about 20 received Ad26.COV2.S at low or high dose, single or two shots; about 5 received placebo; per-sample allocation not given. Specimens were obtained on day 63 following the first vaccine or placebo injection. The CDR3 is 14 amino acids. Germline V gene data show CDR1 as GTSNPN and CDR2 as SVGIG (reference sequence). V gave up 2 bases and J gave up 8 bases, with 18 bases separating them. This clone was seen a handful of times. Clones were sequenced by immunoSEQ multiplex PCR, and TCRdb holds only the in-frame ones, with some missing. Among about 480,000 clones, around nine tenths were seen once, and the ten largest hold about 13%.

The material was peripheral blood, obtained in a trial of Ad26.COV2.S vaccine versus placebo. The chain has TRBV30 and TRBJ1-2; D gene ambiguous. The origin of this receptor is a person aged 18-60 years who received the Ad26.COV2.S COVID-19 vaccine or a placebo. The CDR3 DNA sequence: TGTGCCTGGAGTAGAGACCGGGCCCGGAGGGGCTACACCTTC. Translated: CAWSRDRARRGYTF.